The clone carrying this T cell receptor (beta chain) was found a few times. The data originate from a study of blood T cell repertoires in COVID-19. Study-wide background: Sources were T cells, B-cell-depleted T cells, or PBMCs; the material itself was cDNA or gDNA.

The CDR3 contains 14 residues. Between the trimmed V and J ends, which lost 2 bases and 4 bases, there was a span of 12 bases. The germline CDR1 and CDR2 sequences are SGHKS and YYEKEE (reference sequence). Authors' processing steps: Amplification of reference gene primers was used by the study to estimate nucleated cell counts. Only in-frame clones appear in the TCRdb table, and some are missing; sequencing was by immunoSEQ multiplex PCR. The V and J calls and the clone size are those of that table, but D and trimming were determined from the DNA. This sample has about 230,000 clones, with about nine tenths found just once.

V usage is TRBV5-5 and J usage is TRBJ1-2; no firm D call. The sample taken for sequencing was peripheral blood. The receptor was derived from a man aged 50 or older with COVID-19, enrolled during active disease. This chain's CDR3 is CASSFDPGFYGYTF. The DNA for the CDR3 is TGTGCCAGCAGCTTCGATCCGGGATTCTATGGCTACACCTTC.